Listed below are T cell receptor beta chains from one sample, sequenced in a study of blood T cell repertoires in COVID-19. Profiling relied on immunoSEQ multiplex PCR, and the TCRdb table lists in-frame clones only, not all of them. The data hold about 330,000 clones, with 80% to 90% observed a single time. The sample comprised peripheral blood. These receptors came from a woman between 45 and 65 years old with acute or convalescent COVID-19. Each CDR3 is given with its conserved first and last residue. Some rows mark clone size as missing; the rest say once, few, many or name a class of expanded clone.

clone_size,v_call,cdr3_aa
few,TRBV29-1,CSVDLGLTGISYGYTF
.,TRBV7-2,CATRTGQVDTQYF
.,TRBV19,CATRMGQGPMTFF
few,TRBV20-1,CSARLVNEQFF
.,TRBV6-5,CASSYEGRGNQPQHF
.,TRBV5-1,CASSFDSFQETQYF
few,TRBV4-2,CASSQPGDYNEQFF
.,TRBV30,CAWRDSFSGNTIYF
.,TRBV5-1,CASSRGSMDEQFF
.,TRBV18,CASSRSQGTNTEAFF
.,TRBV10-3,CATEQGASGNTIYF
.,TRBV6-5,CASSYGQGAYGYTF
.,TRBV5-1,CASSLKMMQGAHGYTF
few,TRBV7-9,CASRESVYTEAFF
.,TRBV25-1,CAISTSGWDEQFF
once,TRBV4-1,CASSRDRLNTEAFF
.,TRBV7-8,CASSPRPGDTEAFF
.,TRBV5-1,CASSPASGGSQETQYF
.,TRBV5-1,CASRSGTGGTEAFF
.,TRBV6-5,CASKRDSTDTQYF
.,TRBV4-3,CASSLSWGTAPSYEQYF
.,TRBV6-1,CASSEKRQGVGETQYF
.,TRBV7-9,CASSRLAGGSTDTQYF
.,TRBV7-2,CASSSRQGGPGANVLTF
.,TRBV5-1,CASSMTGGKNTGELFF
.,TRBV6-5,CASNGLAETQYF
.,TRBV13,CASSLGGAGYTEAFF
once,TRBV3-1/TRBV3-2,CASGVSGGEETQYF
.,TRBV5-8,CASSLGRATNEKLFF